This TCR beta chain was captured in a study of beta chain features in type 1 diabetes. Points from the study as a whole: For cells with high TCR expression, cDNA sequencing could yield over-representation. Sampled from patients, naive, central memory and Treg TCRB repertoires appeared more similar than those sampled from healthy donors.

Post-sort purity exceeded 98% for all sorted populations. Expressed TCRB transcripts were sequenced because the isolated RNA had all been reverse transcribed beforehand. TCRdb's table, derived via immunoSEQ multiplex PCR, lists solely in-frame clones and lacks some. The table shows a few hundred thousand clones, with roughly 13% occurring only once. The length of the CDR3 is 16 residues. Trimming took off 4 bases at V and 0 bases at J, with 14 bases between the two ends. The germline CDR1 and CDR2 sequences are SGHRS and YFSETQ. Turning to this clone: Its target is unknown.

The V call is TRBV5-1, the J call TRBJ1-3; perhaps TRBD1 as D (6 bases). This TCR was recovered from a man between 25 and 39 years old in good health. Sequenced: naive CD4+ T cells from blood. The CDR3 DNA sequence: TGCGCCAGCAGCATGATAGGGGGAGCCTCTGGAAACACCATATATTTT. Encoded protein: CASSMIGGASGNTIYF. Combining the CDR3 with reference TRBV5-1 and TRBJ1-3 gives the whole variable domain KAGVTQTPRYLIKTRGQQVTLSCSPISGHRSVSWYQQTPGQGLQFLFEYFSETQRNKGNFPGRFSGRQFSNSRSEMNVSTLELGDSALYLCASSMIGGASGNTIYFGEGSWLTVV.